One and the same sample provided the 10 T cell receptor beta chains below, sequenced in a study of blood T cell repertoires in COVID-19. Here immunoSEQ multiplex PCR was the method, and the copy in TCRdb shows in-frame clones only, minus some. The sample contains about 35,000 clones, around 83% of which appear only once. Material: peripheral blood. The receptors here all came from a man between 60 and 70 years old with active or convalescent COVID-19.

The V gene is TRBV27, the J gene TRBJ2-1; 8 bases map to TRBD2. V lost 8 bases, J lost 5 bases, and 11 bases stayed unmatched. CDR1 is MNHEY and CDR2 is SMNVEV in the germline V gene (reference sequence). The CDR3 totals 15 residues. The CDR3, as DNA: TGTGCCAGCTCCCCGGGAAGCGGGAGAAACAATGAGCAGTTCTTC. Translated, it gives CASSPGSGRNNEQFF.

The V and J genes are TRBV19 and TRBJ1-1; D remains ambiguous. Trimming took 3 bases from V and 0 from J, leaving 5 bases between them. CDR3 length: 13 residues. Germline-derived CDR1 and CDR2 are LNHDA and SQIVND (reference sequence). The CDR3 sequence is CASSMEVNTEAFF. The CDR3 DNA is TGTGCCAGTAGTATGGAGGTGAACACTGAAGCTTTCTTT. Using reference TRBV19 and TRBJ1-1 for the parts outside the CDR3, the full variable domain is DGGITQSPKYLFRKEGQNVTLSCEQNLNHDAMYWYRQDPGQGLRLIYYSQIVNDFQKGDIAEGYSVSREKKESFPLTVTSAQKNPTAFYLCASSMEVNTEAFFGQGTRLTVV.

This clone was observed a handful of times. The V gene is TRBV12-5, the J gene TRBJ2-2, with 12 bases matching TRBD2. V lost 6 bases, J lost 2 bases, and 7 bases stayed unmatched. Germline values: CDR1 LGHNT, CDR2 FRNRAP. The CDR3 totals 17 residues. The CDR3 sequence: CASGNLAGGPNTGELFF. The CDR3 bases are TGTGCTAGTGGAAACCTAGCGGGGGGGCCTAACACCGGGGAGCTGTTTTTT.

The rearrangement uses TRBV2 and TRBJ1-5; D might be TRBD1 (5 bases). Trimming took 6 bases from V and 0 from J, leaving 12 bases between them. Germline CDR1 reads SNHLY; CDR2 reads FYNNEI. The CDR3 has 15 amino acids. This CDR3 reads CASRKDRNSNQPQHF. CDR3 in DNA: TGTGCCAGCAGAAAAGACAGAAATAGCAATCAGCCCCAGCATTTT.

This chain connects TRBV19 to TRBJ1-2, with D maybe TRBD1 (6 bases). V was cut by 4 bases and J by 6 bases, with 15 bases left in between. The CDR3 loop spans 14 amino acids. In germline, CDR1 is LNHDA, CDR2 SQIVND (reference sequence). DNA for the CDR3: TGTGCCAGTAGTACACCAGGGGAGAGGCATGGCTACACCTTC. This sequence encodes CASSTPGERHGYTF.

The CDR3 DNA reads as TGTGCCAGTAGTACCCGGAGCGGATCCACAGATACGCAGTATTTT. Residues: CASSTRSGSTDTQYF. The chain joins TRBV19 to TRBJ2-3, with a possible D match to TRBD2 (5 bases). CDR1 is LNHDA, CDR2 SQIVND, per germline (reference sequence). The CDR3 has 15 residues. The V and J ends lost 4 bases and 2 bases respectively, with 13 bases between them.

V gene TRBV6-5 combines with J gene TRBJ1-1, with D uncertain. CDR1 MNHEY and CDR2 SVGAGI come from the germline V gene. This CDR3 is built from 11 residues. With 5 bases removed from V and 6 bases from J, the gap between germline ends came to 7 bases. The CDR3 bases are TGTGCCAGCAGTCGGCGGGCTGAAGCTTTCTTT. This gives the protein CASSRRAEAFF.

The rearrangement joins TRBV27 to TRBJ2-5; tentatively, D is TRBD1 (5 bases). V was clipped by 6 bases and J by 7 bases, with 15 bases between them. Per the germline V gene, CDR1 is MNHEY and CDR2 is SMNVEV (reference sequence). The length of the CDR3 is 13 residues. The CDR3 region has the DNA TGTGCCAGCAGCACGGACACTTTTGCGACCCAGTACTTC. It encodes CASSTDTFATQYF.

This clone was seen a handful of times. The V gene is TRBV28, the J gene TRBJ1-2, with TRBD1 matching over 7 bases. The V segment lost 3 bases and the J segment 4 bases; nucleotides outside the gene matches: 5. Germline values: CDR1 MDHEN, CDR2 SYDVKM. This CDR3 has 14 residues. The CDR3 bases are TGTGCCAGCAGTTTTGGGGACAGTGGCTATGGCTACACCTTC. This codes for CASSFGDSGYGYTF.

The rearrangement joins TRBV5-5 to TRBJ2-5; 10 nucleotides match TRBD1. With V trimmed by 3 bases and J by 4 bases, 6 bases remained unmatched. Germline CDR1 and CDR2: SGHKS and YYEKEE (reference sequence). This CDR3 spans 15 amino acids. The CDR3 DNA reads TGTGCCAGCAGCTCCGGGACAGGGGTGTCAGAGACCCAGTACTTC. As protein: CASSSGTGVSETQYF.